This T cell receptor (beta chain) came from a study of T-cell memory formation after mild COVID-19. Study-wide findings and caveats: Clones shrinking from day 15 to 85 showed even CD4/CD8 mixes; later expanders tilted CD4+.

Trimming left V 4 bases short and J 1 base short, with 10 bases between. Germline CDR1 reads SNHLY; CDR2 reads FYNNEI. The CDR3 consists of 14 residues. TCRdb recomputed calls from the 5' RACE reads with MiXCR, one row per CDR3 protein. The sample contains roughly 190,000 distinct CDR3 sequences, 15% to 20% of which appear only once. Turning to this clonotype: What it binds is unknown.

The chain uses TRBV2 and TRBJ1-1; D remains unclear. Material: PBMCs or a T cell subset sorted from them (not recorded which). The sequence came from an adult woman who had mild COVID-19 (a few samples of this study predate the infection). Cell type and time point are not known. As DNA, the CDR3 is TGTGCCAGCAGTGTCTCCGGTCCGAACACTGAAGCTTTCTTT. This sequence encodes CASSVSGPNTEAFF.